The rows below give T cell receptor beta chains drawn from one sample of a study of identical twins. Using its own MiXCR run on the 5' RACE reads, TCRdb lists one record per CDR3 protein. The sample lists 210,000 or so distinct CDR3 sequences, approximately 15% occurring once. The data were also submitted as part of a second study, on T cells expressing NK-cell markers.

The sequencing input was CD8+ T cells sorted from blood. These receptor sequences come from a woman between 18 and 29 years old in good health. Each CDR3 is given with its conserved first and last residue. Each record gives: clone size, D gene, J gene, V gene, CDR3 protein, CDR3 DNA. D genes are given only for firm matches. Clone size is stated in some rows and not others, as once, few, many or a class when expanded.

.,.,TRBJ2-1,TRBV7-9,CASSFNGAMREQFF,TGTGCCAGCAGCTTTAACGGGGCCATGCGTGAGCAGTTCTTC
few,.,TRBJ2-2,TRBV29-1,CSAEDIDTGELFF,TGCAGCGCGGAGGATATCGACACCGGGGAGCTGTTTTTT
few,.,TRBJ2-7,TRBV10-3,CAIRGGNPSYEQYF,TGTGCCATTCGTGGCGGGAACCCCTCCTACGAGCAGTACTTC
.,.,TRBJ2-1,TRBV4-3,CASSQGEFYEQFF,TGCGCCAGCAGCCAAGGGGAGTTTTATGAGCAGTTCTTC
.,.,TRBJ2-3,TRBV9,CASRAGWEGTDTQYF,TGTGCCAGCAGAGCCGGGTGGGAGGGCACAGATACGCAGTATTTT
few,TRBD1,TRBJ2-3,TRBV27,CASSFDRGGTDTQYF,TGTGCCAGCAGTTTTGACAGGGGAGGCACAGATACGCAGTATTTT
few,TRBD2,TRBJ2-2,TRBV4-3,CASSAGTTTGELFF,TGCGCCAGCAGCGCAGGGACTACGACCGGGGAGCTGTTTTTT
.,.,TRBJ1-2,TRBV12-3/TRBV12-4,CASSIGTGYGYTF,TGTGCCAGCAGTATCGGGACGGGCTATGGCTACACCTTC
few,.,TRBJ1-1,TRBV20-1,CSARSFDRNPEAFF,TGCAGTGCTAGATCCTTCGACAGGAATCCTGAAGCTTTCTTT
.,.,TRBJ1-1,TRBV20-1,CSARVLSRSEAFF,TGCAGTGCTAGAGTATTATCCAGGTCAGAAGCTTTCTTT
few,.,TRBJ1-4,TRBV5-1,CASSFDGLNEKLFF,TGCGCCAGCAGCTTCGACGGACTAAATGAAAAACTGTTTTTT
few,.,TRBJ2-7,TRBV6-2/TRBV6-3,CASSLEGPRHEQYF,TGTGCCAGCAGTTTGGAGGGCCCCCGGCACGAGCAGTACTTC
.,.,TRBJ1-4,TRBV12-3/TRBV12-4,CASKGTTNEKLFF,TGTGCCAGCAAGGGTACGACTAATGAAAAACTGTTTTTT
many,.,TRBJ2-1,TRBV29-1,CSVELETYNEQFF,TGCAGCGTTGAACTGGAGACCTACAATGAGCAGTTCTTC
.,.,TRBJ2-7,TRBV20-1,CSAGVRYEQYF,TGCAGTGCCGGGGTACGCTACGAGCAGTACTTC
.,.,TRBJ2-1,TRBV13,CANTTGSTYNEQFF,TGTGCCAACACAACAGGGAGTACCTACAATGAGCAGTTCTTC
.,TRBD2,TRBJ2-7,TRBV12-3/TRBV12-4,CASSPSGGGYEQYF,TGTGCCAGCAGCCCTAGCGGGGGGGGCTACGAGCAGTACTTC
.,.,TRBJ1-5,TRBV20-1,CSATRGSGQPQHF,TGCAGTGCCACGAGGGGATCTGGGCAGCCCCAGCATTTT
.,.,TRBJ2-7,TRBV19,CATTRGYEQYF,TGTGCCACTACGCGGGGCTACGAGCAGTACTTC
.,.,TRBJ2-7,TRBV30,CAWSGTYYEQYF,TGTGCCTGGAGTGGGACTTACTACGAGCAGTACTTC
.,.,TRBJ2-2,TRBV6-1,CASSVEASGTGELFF,TGTGCCAGCAGTGTGGAGGCTTCGGGGACCGGGGAGCTGTTTTTT
once,.,TRBJ2-1,TRBV15,CATSRDEGLHEQFF,TGTGCCACCAGCAGAGATGAGGGACTCCATGAGCAGTTCTTC
many,.,TRBJ2-3,TRBV12-3/TRBV12-4,CASSSHTQYF,TGTGCCAGCAGTTCCCATACGCAGTATTTT
.,.,TRBJ2-1,TRBV12-3/TRBV12-4,CASSLITRNEQFF,TGTGCCAGCAGTTTAATAACGCGGAATGAGCAGTTCTTC
.,.,TRBJ1-4,TRBV12-3/TRBV12-4,CASREGQMGEKLFF,TGTGCCAGCAGGGAAGGACAGATGGGTGAAAAACTGTTTTTT
.,TRBD2,TRBJ2-1,TRBV7-9,CASSSVLADSSYNEQFF,TGTGCCAGCAGCTCTGTACTAGCGGACAGCTCCTACAATGAGCAGTTCTTC
many,TRBD2,TRBJ2-3,TRBV20-1,CSAREGASGREGTDTQYF,TGCAGTGCTAGAGAGGGGGCTAGCGGGAGAGAAGGCACAGATACGCAGTATTTT
few,TRBD1,TRBJ2-7,TRBV7-8,CASSLTSEGAAYEQYF,TGTGCCAGCAGCCTAACGTCCGAGGGGGCGGCCTACGAGCAGTACTTC
few,.,TRBJ1-2,TRBV4-3,CASSQAWDSLYGYTF,TGCGCCAGCAGCCAAGCGTGGGATAGTCTTTATGGCTACACCTTC
few,.,TRBJ2-7,TRBV10-3,CAISESGQVVRTDYEQYF,TGTGCCATCAGTGAGTCTGGTCAAGTTGTCAGGACGGACTACGAGCAGTACTTC
many,.,TRBJ1-4,TRBV12-3/TRBV12-4,CASSFGEKLFF,TGTGCCAGCAGTTTTGGGGAAAAACTGTTTTTT
.,.,TRBJ1-1,TRBV20-1,CSAVDMITEAFF,TGCAGTGCTGTGGACATGATCACTGAAGCTTTCTTT
.,.,TRBJ1-5,TRBV12-3/TRBV12-4,CASSLGWGEPQHF,TGTGCCAGCAGTTTAGGGTGGGGGGAGCCCCAGCATTTT
.,.,TRBJ2-7,TRBV12-3/TRBV12-4,CASGQSYEQYF,TGTGCCAGCGGACAATCCTACGAGCAGTACTTC
.,TRBD1,TRBJ1-2,TRBV27,CASSLRQGGYGYTF,TGTGCCAGCAGTTTAAGACAGGGAGGCTATGGCTACACCTTC
many,.,TRBJ2-7,TRBV9,CASSVGDSYEQYF,TGTGCCAGCAGCGTAGGAGATTCCTACGAGCAGTACTTC
few,.,TRBJ1-4,TRBV7-9,CASSSSGINNEKLFF,TGTGCCAGCAGTTCCTCCGGGATCAATAATGAAAAACTGTTTTTT
.,.,TRBJ2-5,TRBV13,CASSFSGVRETQYF,TGTGCCAGCAGCTTTTCAGGTGTTCGGGAGACCCAGTACTTC
.,.,TRBJ2-6,TRBV7-9,CASSFWGVYSGANVLTF,TGTGCCAGCAGCTTCTGGGGGGTATACTCTGGGGCCAACGTCCTGACTTTC
many,.,TRBJ2-1,TRBV29-1,CSVGRGPYAYNEQFF,TGCAGCGTTGGTCGAGGGCCCTACGCCTACAATGAGCAGTTCTTC